These T cell receptor beta chains were read from a single sample in a study of blood T cell repertoires in COVID-19. Method: immunoSEQ multiplex PCR; TCRdb's copy keeps in-frame clones and lacks some. Of fewer than 120,000 clones listed, roughly 82% are singletons. Sequencing was done on a sample of peripheral blood. Source of these receptors: a woman aged 60-75 years with acute or convalescent COVID-19. The CDR3 runs from the conserved cysteine through the conserved F or W. D genes are given only for firm matches. Where a row states a size, it is once, few, many or the class of an expanded clone; other rows omit it.

length | J | V | size | D | CDR3 | DNA
16 | TRBJ2-1 | TRBV6-1 | . | TRBD2 | CASSESGASGVRSQFF | TGTGCCAGCAGTGAATCCGGTGCCAGCGGGGTACGATCGCAGTTCTTC
13 | TRBJ1-1 | TRBV12-3/TRBV12-4 | . | TRBD1 | CASSLRQGTEAFF | TGTGCCAGCAGCCTACGACAGGGTACTGAAGCTTTCTTT
18 | TRBJ1-1 | TRBV7-9 | . | TRBD1 | CASSLAIRTGVPHTEAFF | TGTGCCAGCAGCTTAGCGATCAGGACAGGGGTTCCCCACACTGAAGCTTTCTTT
15 | TRBJ2-3 | TRBV3-1/TRBV3-2 | . | . | CASSQDGGAADTQYF | TGTGCCAGCAGCCAAGATGGGGGGGCCGCAGATACGCAGTATTTT
16 | TRBJ2-2 | TRBV4-2 | . | . | CASRLFWGENTGELFF | TGTGCCAGCAGGCTATTTTGGGGGGAAAACACCGGGGAGCTGTTTTTT
14 | TRBJ2-1 | TRBV30 | . | . | CAWRGGRVSNEQFF | TGTGCCTGGAGGGGGGGACGAGTATCCAATGAGCAGTTCTTC
13 | TRBJ1-1 | TRBV14 | . | . | CASSQESRAEAFF | TGTGCCAGCAGCCAAGAATCCAGGGCCGAAGCTTTCTTT
13 | TRBJ1-6 | TRBV30 | . | . | CAWRQAPGSPLHF | TGTGCCTGGAGACAGGCACCGGGTTCACCCCTCCACTTT
14 | TRBJ2-7 | TRBV28 | . | TRBD2 | CASSSTSVFYEQYF | TGTGCCAGCAGTTCGACTAGCGTTTTCTACGAGCAGTACTTC
11 | TRBJ2-7 | TRBV11-3 | . | . | CASSRSYEQYF | TGTGCCAGCAGCCGGTCCTACGAGCAGTACTTC
13 | TRBJ1-2 | TRBV19 | . | . | CASIPPGGYGYTF | TGTGCCAGTATACCCCCAGGAGGCTATGGCTACACCTTC
13 | TRBJ1-3 | TRBV9 | . | . | CASGEPAGNTIYF | TGTGCCAGCGGAGAGCCGGCTGGAAACACCATATATTTT
13 | TRBJ2-5 | TRBV7-2 | . | . | CASSASGRETQYF | TGTGCCAGCAGCGCCAGCGGGCGTGAGACCCAGTACTTC
14 | TRBJ2-7 | TRBV19 | once | TRBD1 | CASSIGTGVYEQYF | TGTGCCAGTAGTATCGGGACAGGGGTCTACGAGCAGTACTTC
18 | TRBJ2-3 | TRBV2 | . | TRBD2 | CASSRTSGDLPRTDTQYF | TGTGCCAGCAGTCGTACTAGCGGGGACCTTCCTCGCACAGATACGCAGTATTTT
17 | TRBJ1-3 | TRBV4-1 | once | . | CASSQGHNLASGNTIYF | TGCGCCAGCAGCCAAGGTCACAATTTAGCCTCTGGAAACACCATATATTTT
13 | TRBJ1-5 | TRBV30 | . | . | CAWTGGGNQPQHF | TGTGCCTGGACAGGAGGAGGGAATCAGCCCCAGCATTTT
18 | TRBJ1-6 | TRBV25-1 | . | TRBD1 | CASTGQGRYSESHSPLHF | TGTGCCAGCACTGGACAGGGCCGTTACTCGGAGTCACATTCACCCCTCCACTTT
16 | TRBJ1-5 | TRBV19 | . | . | CASTWGEGLSNQPQHF | TGTGCCAGTACTTGGGGAGAGGGCTTGAGCAATCAGCCCCAGCATTTT
14 | TRBJ1-2 | TRBV4-2 | . | . | CASSQDVGQNGYTF | TGTGCCAGCAGCCAAGATGTTGGACAGAACGGCTACACCTTC
14 | TRBJ2-3 | TRBV28 | once | TRBD1 | CATMTGTGLYTQYF | TGTGCCACCATGACCGGGACAGGATTGTATACGCAGTATTTT
15 | TRBJ1-3 | TRBV19 | once | . | CASSIRTTGPNTIYF | TGTGCCAGTAGTATAAGGACCACAGGGCCAAACACCATATATTTT
13 | TRBJ2-5 | TRBV19 | . | . | CASSITSGETQYF | TGTGCCAGTAGTATAACATCGGGGGAGACCCAGTACTTC
15 | TRBJ1-3 | TRBV2 | few | . | CASSGQTLSGNTIYF | TGTGCCAGCAGTGGACAGACGCTCTCTGGAAACACCATATATTTT
16 | TRBJ2-1 | TRBV6-5 | . | . | CASSYWGRAPYNEQFF | TGTGCCAGCAGTTACTGGGGGCGGGCCCCGTACAATGAGCAGTTCTTC
15 | TRBJ2-7 | TRBV25-1 | . | . | CASSTRGGTRGEQYF | TGTGCCAGCAGTACTAGGGGGGGGACCAGGGGCGAGCAGTACTTC
18 | TRBJ2-5 | TRBV3-1/TRBV3-2 | . | TRBD1 | CASSQELRGLIYQETQYF | TGTGCCAGCAGCCAAGAGCTAAGGGGGCTTATATACCAAGAGACCCAGTACTTC
15 | TRBJ2-3 | TRBV6-5 | . | . | CASLRRDTRTDTQYF | TGTGCCAGCCTACGCCGGGACACACGCACAGATACGCAGTATTTT
11 | TRBJ1-1 | TRBV3-1/TRBV3-2 | few | . | CASSLGLTAFF | TGTGCCAGCAGCCTGGGACTAACGGCTTTCTTT
14 | TRBJ1-1 | TRBV3-1/TRBV3-2 | . | . | CASRRQNMNTEAFF | TGTGCCAGCCGGAGACAGAACATGAACACTGAAGCTTTCTTT
15 | TRBJ1-5 | TRBV7-2 | . | TRBD1 | CASSFPGQGNQPQHF | TGTGCCAGCAGCTTTCCGGGACAGGGGAATCAGCCCCAGCATTTT
14 | TRBJ2-3 | TRBV10-3 | . | TRBD1 | CAITGQGSTDTQYF | TGTGCCATTACCGGACAGGGCTCCACAGATACGCAGTATTTT
12 | TRBJ1-1 | TRBV7-2 | . | . | CASSPRGVVAFF | TGTGCCAGCAGCCCTAGGGGCGTGGTCGCTTTCTTT
12 | TRBJ1-3 | TRBV25-1 | . | . | CASCSSGNTIYF | TGTGCCAGCTGCAGCTCTGGAAACACCATATATTTT
17 | TRBJ2-6 | TRBV4-3 | . | . | CASSQDHTNSGANVLTF | TGCGCCAGCAGCCAAGATCACACAAATTCTGGGGCCAACGTCCTGACTTTC
17 | TRBJ1-5 | TRBV14 | many | . | CASSQRQSTKSNQPQHF | TGTGCCAGCAGCCAGCGACAGAGCACCAAGTCCAATCAGCCCCAGCATTTT
14 | TRBJ1-6 | TRBV6-5 | . | . | CASSYRTANSPLHF | TGTGCCAGCAGTTATCGGACAGCGAATTCACCCCTCCACTTT
18 | TRBJ2-3 | TRBV7-7 | once | TRBD2 | CASSRYTTTSGVEDTQYF | TGTGCTAGCAGCAGATACACAACGACTAGCGGAGTTGAAGATACGCAGTATTTT
15 | TRBJ2-7 | TRBV6-2/TRBV6-3 | . | TRBD2 | CASSHGLAGFYEQYF | TGTGCCAGCAGCCACGGACTAGCGGGGTTCTACGAGCAGTACTTC
10 | TRBJ2-1 | TRBV7-6 | . | . | CASGDNEQFF | TGTGCCAGCGGAGACAATGAGCAGTTCTTC
13 | TRBJ1-3 | TRBV27 | . | . | CASSLTIGNTIYF | TGTGCCAGCAGTTTAACTATTGGGAACACCATATATTTT
15 | TRBJ2-1 | TRBV7-7 | . | . | CASSKEQGSYNEQFF | TGTGCTAGCAGCAAGGAACAGGGCTCCTACAATGAGCAGTTCTTC